The clone carrying this T cell receptor (beta chain) was counted between two and nine times. The antigen remains unidentified. The data originate from a study of T cell repertoires in cytomegalovirus infection. Study information: HLA-B-restricted CMV epitopes that are well studied, plus recently identified HLA-C-restricted ones, were used by the study. Matching HLA type and CMV infection were both indicated by public TCR beta signatures.

V shed 6 bases and J 6 bases; nucleotides not matched to a gene: 9. The CDR3 totals 14 residues. The V gene's germline CDR1 is SNHLY and CDR2 FYNNEI. Study outcomes and limitations: Using cumulative public TCR beta family frequency, the authors identified those who carried CMV together with the relevant HLA. The response measured ex vivo was dominated by TCR beta clonotypes (HLA-C-restricted and CMV-specific).

TCRdb redid the calling of the reads with MiXCR, one entry per CDR3 protein. This sample has around 69,000 distinct CDR3 sequences, with approximately 30% found just once. V is TRBV2 and J is TRBJ2-7; 9 positions agree with TRBD1. The sample consisted of CD8+ T cells from cultured PBMCs, taken from culture after CMV antigen stimulation. This TCR was recovered from a human donor in good health (CMV status not recorded). Some clones in this sample may be carry-over from other donors' samples. The CDR3 nucleotides are TGTGCCAGCAGGGGGGGACAGGGTTCTCTCGAGCAGTACTTC. Protein product: CASRGGQGSLEQYF.